This T cell receptor beta chain was recovered during a study of PD-L1 blockade in urothelial cancer. Study as a whole: Analysis of blood occurred 3 weeks (second dose) and 6 weeks after treatment start.

Here immunoSEQ multiplex PCR was the method, and the copy in TCRdb shows in-frame clones only, minus some. The sample shows 15,000 to 20,000 clones, around 90% of them seen only once. The CDR3 runs to 15 residues. Germline CDR1 reads KGHSH; CDR2 reads LQKENI. V was cut by 3 bases and J by 6 bases, with 17 bases left in between. The V gene is TRBV18, the J gene TRBJ1-2, with D maybe TRBD1 (6 bases). The source material was PBMCs, sampled around atezolizumab (anti-PD-L1) treatment. The TCR comes from a man aged 45-65 years with urothelial cancer. The CDR3 sequence is CASSPIDRPGDGYTF. The CDR3 DNA is TGTGCCAGCTCACCGATAGACAGGCCCGGGGATGGCTACACCTTC. The complete variable domain, with remaining parts taken from reference TRBV18 and TRBJ1-2, reads NAGVMQNPRHLVRRRGQEARLRCSPMKGHSHVYWYRQLPEEGLKFMVYLQKENIIDESGMPKERFSAEFPKEGPSILRIQQVVRGDSAAYFCASSPIDRPGDGYTFGSGTRLTVV.